The rows below give T cell receptor beta chains drawn from one sample of a study of tumor-infiltrating lymphocytes in oesophageal squamous cell carcinoma. TCRdb fed the PCR reads into MiXCR, producing one record per CDR3 protein. The sample yields 23,000 or so distinct CDR3 sequences, around a third seen once. What was sequenced was esophageal tumor tissue. These receptors were collected from a female donor with esophageal squamous cell carcinoma. The CDR3 runs from the conserved cysteine through the conserved F or W. Fields, in order: V gene, J gene, clone size, D gene, CDR3 protein, CDR3 DNA. The D gene is left open where the match is weak. Clone size is shown for a subset of rows, as once, few, many or a class of expanded clone.

TRBV18	TRBJ1-3	-	-	CASSPDRNTIYF	TGTGCCAGCTCACCGGACAGAAACACCATATATTTT
TRBV4-2	TRBJ2-3	many	TRBD2	CASSRRTSGSTDTQYF	TGTGCCAGCAGCCGACGGACTAGCGGGAGCACAGATACGCAGTATTTT
TRBV7-2	TRBJ2-5	few	-	CASSGQTQETQYF	TGTGCCAGCAGCGGACAGACACAAGAGACCCAGTACTTC
TRBV7-8	TRBJ2-6	-	-	CASSLDKGNSGANVLTF	TGTGCCAGCAGCTTAGACAAGGGAAACTCTGGGGCCAACGTCCTGACTTTC
TRBV7-8	TRBJ2-1	-	TRBD2	CASSFRLAGADEQFF	TGTGCCAGCAGCTTCCGACTAGCGGGAGCGGACGAGCAGTTCTTC
TRBV7-2	TRBJ2-1	-	-	CASSIGHYNEQFF	TGTGCCAGCAGCATAGGACACTACAATGAGCAGTTCTTC
TRBV27	TRBJ2-7	-	-	CASAGSSGPSSYEQYF	TGTGCCAGTGCCGGGAGTAGCGGACCTAGCTCCTACGAGCAGTACTTC
TRBV28	TRBJ1-6	many	TRBD1	CASTSGGAYNSPLHF	TGTGCCAGCACTTCAGGGGGCGCCTATAATTCACCCCTCCACTTT
TRBV27	TRBJ2-6	many	-	CASSLTPGANVLTF	TGTGCCAGCAGTCTAACACCTGGGGCCAACGTCCTGACTTTC
TRBV2	TRBJ2-1	many	-	CASRVVAAYNEQFF	TGTGCCAGCCGGGTGGTAGCGGCTTACAATGAGCAGTTCTTC
TRBV7-2	TRBJ1-1	medium-sized	-	CASSDQGLGAFF	TGTGCCAGCAGCGACCAGGGTCTCGGAGCTTTCTTT
TRBV7-2	TRBJ2-7	-	TRBD2	CASSFGAGAYEQYF	TGTGCCAGCAGCTTCGGAGCGGGAGCTTACGAGCAGTACTTC
TRBV7-6	TRBJ2-1	-	-	CASSFLAAELGGNEQFF	TGTGCCAGCAGCTTCTTAGCGGCCGAGTTGGGTGGAAATGAGCAGTTCTTC
TRBV28	TRBJ1-2	few	-	CASSFNYGYTF	TGTGCCAGCAGTTTCAACTATGGCTACACCTTC
TRBV11-3	TRBJ2-1	medium-sized	-	CASSPSVQGNAAEQFF	TGTGCCAGCAGCCCTTCGGTCCAGGGTAACGCGGCTGAGCAGTTCTTC
TRBV11-2	TRBJ2-3	once	TRBD2	CASSLVSSGGTDTQYF	TGTGCCAGCAGCTTAGTGTCTAGCGGGGGCACAGATACGCAGTATTTT
TRBV7-3	TRBJ2-7	few	-	CASSKQGGPYEQYF	TGTGCCAGCAGCAAACAGGGAGGGCCCTACGAGCAGTACTTC
TRBV7-2	TRBJ2-3	medium-sized	-	CASSLGADTQYF	TGTGCCAGCAGCTTAGGAGCAGATACGCAGTATTTT
TRBV4-3	TRBJ2-7	few	-	CASSQGNFGEQYF	TGCGCCAGCAGCCAAGGGAACTTCGGCGAGCAGTACTTC
TRBV6-8	TRBJ1-6	-	TRBD1	CASSSSRPGGRNEQYF	TGTGCCAGCAGTTCCAGCCGGCCAGGGGGCAGAAACGAGCAGTACTTT
TRBV24-1	TRBJ1-2	many	-	CATRGDNYGYTF	TGTGCCACCCGGGGGGATAACTATGGCTACACCTTC
TRBV6-1	TRBJ1-1	many	TRBD1	CASRTGDTEAFF	TGTGCCAGCAGGACAGGGGACACTGAAGCTTTCTTT
TRBV19	TRBJ2-7	-	TRBD2	CASSRSGTSGGYEQYF	TGTGCCAGTAGTCGGTCTGGGACTAGCGGGGGCTACGAGCAGTACTTC
TRBV6-1	TRBJ2-2	-	-	CASRKTGTGTGELFF	TGTGCCAGCAGGAAAACAGGGACCGGCACCGGGGAGCTGTTTTTT
TRBV12-3/TRBV12-4	TRBJ2-2	-	-	CASSYAGELFF	TGTGCCAGCAGTTATGCCGGGGAGCTGTTTTTT
TRBV6-1	TRBJ1-4	once	TRBD1	CASSLQGADEKLFF	TGTGCCAGCAGTTTACAGGGGGCGGACGAAAAACTGTTTTTT
TRBV6-1	TRBJ2-7	many	TRBD2	CASTPGLAYEQYF	TGTGCCAGCACCCCAGGACTAGCCTACGAGCAGTACTTC
TRBV6-1	TRBJ2-7	many	TRBD2	CASSELFSLVAGSSYEQYF	TGTGCCAGCAGTGAACTTTTTTCGTTGGTAGCGGGCTCCTCCTACGAGCAGTACTTC
TRBV12-3/TRBV12-4	TRBJ2-4	-	-	CASSLFNIQYF	TGTGCCAGCAGTTTGTTTAACATTCAGTACTTC
TRBV12-3/TRBV12-4	TRBJ2-2	many	-	CASRSYTGELFF	TGTGCCAGCCGTAGTTACACCGGGGAGCTGTTTTTT
TRBV7-6	TRBJ2-5	-	TRBD1	CASSQGDLNEQYF	TGTGCCAGCAGCCAGGGGGACCTCAATGAGCAGTACTTC
TRBV5-1	TRBJ2-7	-	TRBD1	CASSLAFGQDYEQYF	TGCGCCAGCAGCTTGGCGTTTGGACAGGATTACGAGCAGTACTTC
TRBV14	TRBJ2-4	-	TRBD2	CASSQAAGGVAKNILYF	TGTGCCAGCAGCCAAGCTGCGGGAGGGGTAGCCAAAAACATTCTGTACTTC
TRBV18	TRBJ2-7	few	TRBD2	CASSPRDVGLAGSSYEQYF	TGTGCCAGCTCACCAAGGGACGTGGGACTAGCGGGGAGCTCCTACGAGCAGTACTTC
TRBV6-1	TRBJ1-2	many	-	CASSADSLRGYTF	TGTGCCAGCAGTGCTGACAGTCTGCGTGGCTACACCTTC
TRBV5-5	TRBJ2-2	many	TRBD2	CASSRLAGTNTGELFF	TGTGCCAGCAGCCGACTAGCGGGGACGAACACCGGGGAGCTGTTTTTT
TRBV7-2	TRBJ2-7	medium-sized	TRBD2	CASSPRTSGTREQYF	TGTGCCAGCAGCCCCCGGACTAGCGGGACTCGCGAGCAGTACTTC
TRBV7-6	TRBJ2-5	-	-	CASSFGAIQETQYF	TGTGCCAGCAGCTTCGGGGCCATACAAGAGACCCAGTACTTC
TRBV7-8	TRBJ1-2	few	TRBD1	CASSLDRQGAAGYTF	TGTGCCAGCAGCTTAGACCGACAGGGGGCAGCTGGCTACACCTTC
TRBV6-5	TRBJ1-1	few	-	CASGSWGNTEAFF	TGTGCCAGCGGTTCATGGGGGAACACTGAAGCTTTCTTT
TRBV11-3	TRBJ2-5	many	TRBD2	CASRGSSDEQYF	TGTGCCAGCCGCGGGAGTAGCGATGAGCAGTACTTC
TRBV12-3/TRBV12-4	TRBJ2-7	-	-	CASSSLESSYEQYF	TGTGCCAGCAGTTCGCTGGAGAGCTCCTACGAGCAGTACTTC
TRBV7-4	TRBJ2-2	-	-	CASDRRYTGELFF	TGTGCCAGCGACAGGCGCTACACCGGGGAGCTGTTTTTT
TRBV7-9	TRBJ2-3	medium-sized	-	CASSFELSTDTQYF	TGTGCCAGCAGCTTTGAACTATCCACAGATACGCAGTATTTT
TRBV7-2	TRBJ2-3	few	TRBD2	CASSLLGGAGGHTDTQYF	TGTGCCAGCAGCCTACTAGGGGGAGCGGGAGGACACACAGATACGCAGTATTTT
TRBV7-9	TRBJ2-7	medium-sized	-	CASKRSGSRVDEQYF	TGTGCCAGCAAGCGGTCAGGGTCGAGGGTTGACGAGCAGTACTTC
TRBV7-6	TRBJ1-1	-	-	CASSQVGGAEAFF	TGTGCCAGCAGCCAAGTAGGGGGGGCTGAAGCTTTCTTT
TRBV11-3	TRBJ1-5	many	-	CASSLDIGQLNQPQHF	TGTGCCAGCAGCTTAGATATAGGGCAGCTCAATCAGCCCCAGCATTTT